A single sample gave rise to the 22 T cell receptor beta chains below, sequenced in a study of OX40 agonist ivuxolimab in advanced cancers. Profiling relied on immunoSEQ multiplex PCR, and the TCRdb table lists in-frame clones only, not all of them. The table has about 27,000 clones, 88% seen once; the top ten hold less than 25%. The sequencing used CD4+ or CD8+ T cells sorted from blood, collected in a trial of the OX40 agonist ivuxolimab. The receptor set was obtained from an adult with an advanced solid tumor such as melanoma, head and neck, liver or kidney cancer.

Here the CDR3 reads CASSPPASGSYEQYF. The DNA for the CDR3 is TGTGCCAGCTCACCCCCGGCTAGCGGGAGCTACGAGCAGTACTTC. The J gene is TRBJ2-7, the V gene TRBV18; 10 positions match TRBD2. After removal of 3 bases from V and 3 bases from J, the junction contained 5 bases not matched to a gene. Germline loops: CDR1 KGHSH, CDR2 LQKENI. The CDR3 is made up of 15 amino acids. Together with reference TRBV18 and TRBJ2-7, the CDR3 gives the full variable domain: NAGVMQNPRHLVRRRGQEARLRCSPMKGHSHVYWYRQLPEEGLKFMVYLQKENIIDESGMPKERFSAEFPKEGPSILRIQQVVRGDSAAYFCASSPPASGSYEQYFGPGTRLTVT.

J is TRBJ2-2 and V is TRBV2; no reliable D call. The CDR3 is made up of 17 amino acids. V was shortened by 2 bases and J by 0 bases, with 13 bases between the two germline ends. CDR1 and CDR2 (germline): SNHLY, FYNNEI. CDR3 loop: CASSELEGLANTGELFF. In nucleotides, the CDR3 is TGTGCCAGCAGTGAATTGGAAGGCCTCGCGAACACCGGGGAGCTGTTTTTT. Based on the CDR3 plus reference TRBV2 and TRBJ2-2, the full variable domain is EPEVTQTPSHQVTQMGQEVILRCVPISNHLYFYWYRQILGQKVEFLVSFYNNEISEKSEIFDDQFSVERPDGSNFTLKIRSTKLEDSAMYFCASSELEGLANTGELFFGEGSRLTVL.

This chain connects TRBV19 to TRBJ2-7; a possible D gene is TRBD2 (5 bases). There are 13 residues in the CDR3. V was clipped by 6 bases and J by 4 bases, with 13 bases between them. The germline gives CDR1 LNHDA, CDR2 SQIVND (reference sequence). The CDR3 bases are TGTGCCAGTAGCCGGGGTGGGGTGTACGAGCAGTACTTC. Its protein product is CASSRGGVYEQYF.

This rearrangement joins TRBV28 to TRBJ2-1; D is ambiguous. CDR3 length: 13 residues. Germline CDR1 is MDHEN and CDR2 is SYDVKM. Deletions cut 6 bases from V and 8 bases from J, with 14 bases between. CDR3 amino acids: CASSSTGDYEQFF. As DNA, the CDR3 is TGTGCCAGCAGCTCCACCGGTGATTATGAGCAGTTCTTC.

V is TRBV5-5 and J is TRBJ2-5; D gene uncertain. The germline V gene encodes CDR1 SGHKS and CDR2 YYEKEE (reference sequence). V lost 0 bases and J 2 bases, leaving 11 bases between the germline ends. The CDR3 has 15 residues. DNA for the CDR3: TGTGCCAGCAGCTTGGAATACAGTCCGCAAGAGACCCAGTACTTC. It translates to CASSLEYSPQETQYF. The whole variable domain, remainder taken from reference TRBV5-5 and TRBJ2-5, is DAGVTQSPTHLIKTRGQQVTLRCSPISGHKSVSWYQQVLGQGPQFIFQYYEKEERGRGNFPDRFSARQFPNYSSELNVNALLLGDSALYLCASSLEYSPQETQYFGPGTRLLVL.

The rearrangement joins TRBV5-4 to TRBJ1-1; no clear D. CDR1 SGHNT and CDR2 YYREEE come from the germline V gene (reference sequence). Trimming shortened V by 10 bases and J by 0 bases, and 19 bases separated the two germline ends. The CDR3 contains 15 residues. The CDR3 protein is CADTRRSVMNTEAFF. CDR3 coding DNA: TGTGCCGACACCAGGCGTAGTGTCATGAACACTGAAGCTTTCTTT.

On this clone itself: The same CDR3 arises from other DNA sequences in this sample as well. The chain uses TRBV19 and TRBJ2-1; either TRBD1 or TRBD2 may fit D (5 bases each). The germline V gene encodes CDR1 LNHDA and CDR2 SQIVND (reference sequence). The CDR3 is 17 residues long. V lost 5 bases and J 3 bases, leaving 20 bases between the germline ends. Here the CDR3 DNA reads TGTGCCAGTAGTGTTACTGCCGGGGACCTACTCTACAATGAGCAGTTCTTC. This encodes CASSVTAGDLLYNEQFF. The variable domain in full, with the rest retrieved from reference TRBV19 and TRBJ2-1, is DGGITQSPKYLFRKEGQNVTLSCEQNLNHDAMYWYRQDPGQGLRLIYYSQIVNDFQKGDIAEGYSVSREKKESFPLTVTSAQKNPTAFYLCASSVTAGDLLYNEQFFGPGTRLTVL.

V usage is TRBV19 and J usage is TRBJ1-5, with D perhaps TRBD1 (5 bases). The V gene's germline CDR1 is LNHDA and CDR2 SQIVND (reference sequence). V lost 3 bases and J lost 4, with 10 bases in between. The CDR3 sequence is 14 residues long. The DNA of the CDR3 is TGTGCCAGTAGTATGGGGGGTTTTAATCAGCCCCAGCATTTT. It is translated as CASSMGGFNQPQHF.

The V call is TRBV6-6, the J call TRBJ2-7; D remains unclear. Trimming left V 6 bases short and J 2 bases short, with 11 bases between. There are 13 residues in the CDR3. Germline CDR1 MNHNY, CDR2 SVGAGI (reference sequence). This chain's CDR3 is CASRLERTYEQYF. The CDR3 nucleotides are TGTGCCAGCAGATTGGAGAGAACCTACGAGCAGTACTTC.

This chain connects TRBV5-4 to TRBJ2-7; possibly TRBD1 for D (6 bases). There are 14 residues in the CDR3. The germline V gene has CDR1 SGHNT and CDR2 YYREEE (reference sequence). Trimming took 4 bases from V and 2 from J, leaving 13 bases between them. CDR3 sequence (DNA): TGTGCCAGCAGCCAGGTGACAGGCGCCTACGAGCAGTACTTC. Its translation is CASSQVTGAYEQYF.

The chain links TRBV2 to TRBJ2-7; D is uncertain. Trimming left V 4 bases short and J 2 bases short, with 18 bases between. This CDR3 is 16 amino acids long. CDR1 and CDR2 (germline): SNHLY, FYNNEI. In DNA, the CDR3 is TGTGCCAGCAGTGGAGAGGTAGGAGCACCCACCTACGAGCAGTACTTC. Protein product: CASSGEVGAPTYEQYF.

V gene TRBV19 combines with J gene TRBJ2-7; 7 bases are a match to TRBD1. J was trimmed by 3 bases and V by 3 bases; bases with no gene match: 5. Germline CDR1 and CDR2: LNHDA and SQIVND (reference sequence). The CDR3 has 14 residues. In DNA form, the CDR3 reads TGTGCCAGTAGTATTGGGGGACAGTACTACGAGCAGTACTTC. Encoded protein: CASSIGGQYYEQYF.

The sample holds one count of this clone. The genes are TRBV9 and TRBJ1-1, with no clear D. The CDR3 sequence is 14 residues long. Germline loops: CDR1 SGDLS, CDR2 YYNGEE. Between the trimmed V and J ends, which lost 3 bases and 0 bases, there was a span of 9 bases. DNA of the CDR3: TGTGCCAGCAGCGACGGACGGGTGAACACTGAAGCTTTCTTT. Residues: CASSDGRVNTEAFF. The full variable domain, in which reference TRBV9 and TRBJ1-1 provide the parts outside the CDR3, is DSGVTQTPKHLITATGQRVTLRCSPRSGDLSVYWYQQSLDQGLQFLIQYYNGEERAKGNILERFSAQQFPDLHSELNLSSLELGDSALYFCASSDGRVNTEAFFGQGTRLTVV.

This chain joins TRBV5-1 and TRBJ2-7, with TRBD1 identical over 7 bases. Looked up from germline, CDR1 is SGHRS and CDR2 is YFSETQ. Trimming took 4 bases from V and 0 from J; bases not matched to a gene: 16. CDR3 size: 18 residues. Here the CDR3 reads CASSVSRDRTLSSYEQYF. The CDR3 DNA follows: TGCGCCAGCAGCGTTTCCCGGGACAGAACCCTTTCCTCCTACGAGCAGTACTTC.

In its sample, this clone was seen a few times. J is TRBJ1-1 and V is TRBV4-1; no firm D call. Germline lookup yields CDR1 MGHRA and CDR2 YSYEKL. The CDR3 runs to 12 residues. V was clipped by 0 bases and J by 8 bases, with 7 bases between them. The DNA of the CDR3 is TGCGCCAGCAGCCAAGATTGGAGAGAAGCTTTCTTT. It encodes CASSQDWREAFF.

This clone was seen just once. The rearrangement joins TRBV28 to TRBJ1-1, with D possibly being TRBD1 (5 bases). The CDR3 has 16 amino acids. Germline values: CDR1 MDHEN, CDR2 SYDVKM. The V end lost 4 bases, the J end lost 1 base, and 16 bases lay between the germline ends. In nucleotides, the CDR3 is TGTGCCAGCAGTTCTTACAGGAAGACGGCGAACACTGAAGCTTTCTTT. Translating it yields CASSSYRKTANTEAFF.

This CDR3 is CSVVGWGLNTEAFF. The CDR3 DNA reads TGCAGCGTTGTAGGGTGGGGCCTGAACACTGAAGCTTTCTTT. The V and J genes are TRBV29-1 and TRBJ1-1, with D possibly matching TRBD1 (5 bases). Germline V gene data show CDR1 as SQVTM and CDR2 as ANQGSEA. This CDR3 comprises 14 residues. The germline V and J ends were trimmed by 4 bases and 0 bases, with 12 bases remaining between them.

CDR3 protein: CASSLSKGAGYEQYF. The CDR3 DNA follows: TGTGCCAGCAGTTTATCCAAAGGGGCCGGATACGAGCAGTACTTC. The chain employs TRBV27 and TRBJ2-7; D might be TRBD1 (5 bases). The CDR3 has 15 amino acids. CDR1 is MNHEY and CDR2 is SMNVEV in the germline V gene (reference sequence). V lost 0 bases and J 4 bases, leaving 13 bases between the germline ends.

The rearrangement joins TRBV7-9 to TRBJ2-7; maybe TRBD1 (5 bases). Germline CDR1 is SEHNR and CDR2 is FQNEAQ (reference sequence). This CDR3 has 15 amino acids. Trimming stripped 0 bases from V and 3 bases from J, with 12 bases between. In DNA form, the CDR3 reads TGTGCCAGCAGCTTAGCGCAGGGAAAGTTCTACGAGCAGTACTTC. It codes for CASSLAQGKFYEQYF.

V is TRBV6-1 and J is TRBJ2-5, with D possibly TRBD2 on 5 matching bases. The J call may be wrong; the DNA end is better matched by TRBJ2-7. The germline V gene has CDR1 MNHNS and CDR2 SASEGT. This CDR3 is 13 amino acids long. The CDR3 spells CASSEETTYEQYF. For the CDR3, the DNA is TGTGCCAGCAGTGAAGAGACTACCTACGAGCAGTACTTC.

The rearrangement uses TRBV7-9 and TRBJ2-7; D gene uncertain. Germline-derived CDR1 and CDR2 are SEHNR and FQNEAQ (reference sequence). The germline V and J ends were trimmed by 5 bases and 3 bases, with 14 bases remaining between them. CDR3 size: 14 residues. In nucleotides, the CDR3 is TGTGCCAGCAGCCCCCAGGACGGAATCTACGAGCAGTACTTC. Protein sequence: CASSPQDGIYEQYF.

V usage is TRBV5-6 and J usage is TRBJ2-2; 10 bases map to TRBD1. Trimming at V came to 5 bases and at J to 4 bases, leaving 5 bases not matched to a gene. The germline V gene encodes CDR1 SGHDT and CDR2 YYEEEE. The CDR3 contains 15 residues. The CDR3 spells CASRPGQGSTGELFF. Here the CDR3 DNA reads TGTGCCAGCAGGCCGGGACAGGGGAGCACCGGGGAGCTGTTTTTT.